This passage covers 17 T cell receptor beta chains from one sample sequenced in a study of T-cell reconstitution after alpha-beta-depleted transplantation in children. Unique molecular identifiers were built into the TCRbeta library. TCRdb re-called the PCR reads with MiXCR, one entry per CDR3 protein. The sample includes about 300,000 distinct CDR3 sequences, about 9.4% seen only once; the top ten take 7% to 9.5%. This specimen consisted of PBMCs, obtained before TCRalphabeta/CD19-depleted stem cell transplant. Every receptor here comes from a boy under two years old with acute myeloid leukemia, due to receive a stem cell transplant.

This clonotype was seen ten or more times. The rearrangement links TRBV20-1 to TRBJ2-1; 8 nucleotides match TRBD2. CDR1 and CDR2 from the germline V gene are DFQATT and SNEGSKA (reference sequence). CDR3 length: 14 residues. V shed 6 bases and J 3 bases; nucleotides not matched to a gene: 7. The CDR3 sequence: CSAQREPLYNEQFF. DNA for the CDR3: TGCAGTGCCCAGCGGGAGCCGCTCTACAATGAGCAGTTCTTC.

This clonotype was seen repeatedly, ten times or more. This chain connects TRBV28 to TRBJ2-2, with D possibly being TRBD1 (5 bases). The CDR3 covers 15 residues. CDR1 and CDR2 (germline): MDHEN, SYDVKM. With 2 bases removed from V and 7 bases from J, the gap between germline ends came to 14 bases. CDR3 sequence reads: CASSLIQGYDGELFF. As DNA, the CDR3 is TGTGCCAGCAGTTTAATCCAGGGCTACGACGGGGAGCTGTTTTTT.

Many counts were recorded for this clonotype. V gene TRBV9 combines with J gene TRBJ2-7; D remains unclear. CDR3 size: 15 residues. Germline-derived CDR1 and CDR2 are SGDLS and YYNGEE. V dropped 0 bases and J dropped 2 bases, with 12 bases sitting between them. The CDR3 coding sequence is TGTGCCAGCAGCGTAGGGTCAGACGTTGCCTACGAGCAGTACTTC. Encoded protein: CASSVGSDVAYEQYF.

Notes on this clonotype: The junction departs from the called germline gene at one end, perhaps through a read error. The chain joins TRBV28 to TRBJ1-5; maybe TRBD1 (6 bases). The germline gives CDR1 MDHEN, CDR2 SYDVKM. The CDR3 spans 15 residues. CDR3 sequence: CASSISRQVHQPHHF. In DNA, the CDR3 is TGTGCCAGCAGTATATCCCGACAGGTCCATCAGCCCCATCATTTT.

This clonotype was counted at least ten times. V usage is TRBV4-3 and J usage is TRBJ2-2; 8 nucleotides line up with TRBD1. This CDR3 is built from 15 residues. J gave up 4 bases and V 1 base, and 2 bases lay outside the gene matches. CDR1 and CDR2 from the germline V gene are LGHNA and YSLEER. CDR3 coding DNA: TGCGCCAGCAGCCAAGCGGACAGGGTCACCGGGGAGCTGTTTTTT. It yields the protein CASSQADRVTGELFF.

This clonotype was counted only a few times. This chain connects TRBV18 to TRBJ1-4; 7 nucleotides align to TRBD1. Germline V gene sequence: CDR1 KGHSH, CDR2 LQKENI. The length of the CDR3 is 15 residues. Trimming removed 0 bases from V and 10 bases from J; junction bases left unmatched: 8. Here the CDR3 reads CASSPPQDRRVKLFF. The DNA for the CDR3 is TGTGCCAGCTCACCACCGCAGGACAGGAGGGTAAAACTGTTTTTT.

This clonotype was seen many times. The rearrangement links TRBV7-3 to TRBJ2-3, with 9 bases aligning to TRBD1. The J segment lost 3 bases and the V segment lost 3 bases, leaving 1 base of the junction unmatched. Germline assignment: CDR1 SGHTA and CDR2 FQGTGA. CDR3 size: 14 residues. CDR3 sequence (DNA): TGTGCCAGCAGCTTGGGGACAGGGACAGATACGCAGTATTTT. Its protein product is CASSLGTGTDTQYF.

The sample holds many counts of this clonotype. This chain connects TRBV5-6 to TRBJ1-4, with D possibly being TRBD1 (5 bases). This CDR3 contains 16 residues. Germline V gene lookup returns CDR1 SGHDT and CDR2 YYEEEE. The V end lost 4 bases, the J end lost 1 base, and 14 bases lay between the germline ends. The CDR3 is CASSPGLGGTNEKLFF. CDR3 sequence (DNA): TGTGCCAGCAGCCCCGGACTCGGGGGAACTAATGAAAAACTGTTTTTT.

This clonotype came up a few times. This chain joins TRBV18 and TRBJ2-1; 8 positions agree with TRBD2. The CDR3 consists of 17 residues. Germline CDR1 is KGHSH and CDR2 is LQKENI. V lost 0 bases, J lost 5 bases, and 9 bases stayed unmatched. The CDR3, as DNA: TGTGCCAGCTCACCACCGAGCGGGGGCGCCTCGGACAATGAGCAGTTCTTC. This sequence encodes CASSPPSGGASDNEQFF.

This clonotype showed up many times. The V and J genes are TRBV12-3 or TRBV12-4 and TRBJ1-1; D not resolved. V was cut by 1 base and J by 10 bases, with 10 bases left in between. This CDR3 contains 12 residues. CDR3 sequence (DNA): TGTGCCAGCAGTTTAGGGTGGCTTGGAGCTTTCTTT. It translates to CASSLGWLGAFF.

This clonotype was recorded at least ten times. The chain couples TRBV7-6 to TRBJ2-4; D is unclear. V was shortened by 5 bases and J by 0 bases, with 11 bases between the two germline ends. Germline CDR1 is SGHVS and CDR2 is FNYEAQ. This CDR3 has 15 residues. The CDR3 DNA sequence: TGTGCCAGCAGCCCCGGCCCATTAGCCAAAAACATTCAGTACTTC. Residues: CASSPGPLAKNIQYF.

The chain uses TRBV3-1 and TRBJ2-7, with 9 bases aligning to TRBD1. The V segment lost 0 bases and the J segment 6 bases; nucleotides outside the gene matches: 18. The CDR3 has 19 amino acids. The V gene's germline CDR1 is LGHDT and CDR2 YNNKEL (reference sequence). CDR3 region: CASSQDYAWGQGTGGEQYF. CDR3 nucleotide sequence: TGTGCCAGCAGCCAAGATTATGCTTGGGGACAGGGAACAGGGGGCGAGCAGTACTTC.

The sample holds many counts of this clonotype. The chain is built from TRBV7-9 and TRBJ2-5; D may be TRBD2 (7 bases). Between the trimmed V and J ends, which lost 2 bases and 2 bases, there was a span of 18 bases. CDR1 and CDR2 (germline): SEHNR, FQNEAQ (reference sequence). This CDR3 has 17 amino acids. The CDR3 spells CASSLILGGPEQETQYF. CDR3 in DNA: TGTGCCAGCAGCTTAATCCTCGGGGGGCCGGAACAAGAGACCCAGTACTTC.

This clonotype was detected many times. J is TRBJ1-1 and V is TRBV28; D may be TRBD1 (5 bases). V lost 6 bases to trimming and J lost 7 bases, with 12 bases between them. CDR3 length: 12 residues. Germline V gives CDR1 MDHEN, CDR2 SYDVKM. Here the CDR3 reads CASSTGPFEAFF. CDR3 nucleotides: TGTGCCAGCAGCACGGGGCCGTTTGAAGCTTTCTTT.

This sequence joins TRBV5-5 and TRBJ2-2, with 9 bases fitting TRBD1. The CDR3 contains 16 residues. Trimming cost V 2 bases and J 0 bases; bases outside gene matches: 2. Per germline, CDR1 SGHKS and CDR2 YYEKEE (reference sequence). CDR3 in amino acids: CASSFHRGPNTGELFF. For the CDR3, the DNA is TGTGCCAGCAGCTTCCACAGGGGGCCGAACACCGGGGAGCTGTTTTTT.

This clonotype appeared many times. The genes are TRBV12-3 or TRBV12-4 and TRBJ2-7, with 10 bases aligning to TRBD2. The CDR3 has 13 residues. Trimming took 4 bases from V and 6 from J; bases not matched to a gene: 3. The chain's CDR3 is CASSSGLASEQYF. The CDR3 DNA follows: TGTGCCAGCAGTTCGGGACTAGCGAGCGAGCAGTACTTC.

This clonotype was found many times. The chain uses TRBV24-1 and TRBJ2-7; 9 nucleotides agree with TRBD1. This CDR3 comprises 14 residues. V trimming: 1 base; J trimming: 5 bases; junction bases outside the gene matches: 2. CDR1 is KGHDR and CDR2 is SFDVKD in the germline V gene. CDR3 DNA sequence: TGTGCCACCAGTGATTTCGGGACAGGGAACGAGCAGTACTTC. This sequence encodes CATSDFGTGNEQYF.